Shown below are 16 T cell receptor beta chains from a single sample sequenced in a study of CD8 T cells in ankylosing spondylitis. The study, taken as a whole, reports: The study identified a TCR beta motif of under 10 highly homologous variants that appeared characteristic of ankylosing spondylitis blood.

In TCRdb, the 5' RACE reads were re-called with MiXCR into one record per CDR3 protein. The data hold 500,000 to 550,000 distinct CDR3 sequences, with roughly 12% observed a single time. These receptors lack a known antigen. The sample was blood, either unsorted or a sorted T cell fraction (not recorded which). These receptors were obtained from a male donor with ankylosing spondylitis.

Many counts were recorded for this clonotype. The chain links TRBV5-1 to TRBJ2-1; weak D call: TRBD2 (6 bases). V lost 0 bases to trimming and J lost 5 bases, with 9 bases between them. Germline V gene lookup returns CDR1 SGHRS and CDR2 YFSETQ. The CDR3 is 14 residues long. CDR3 in DNA: TGCGCCAGCAGCTTGGACGGGGGAAACAATGAGCAGTTCTTC. Its protein is CASSLDGGNNEQFF.

The CDR3 loop reads CASSVGAGRSSYEQYF. The DNA for the CDR3 is TGTGCCAGCAGCGTAGGGGCAGGCCGAAGCTCCTACGAGCAGTACTTC. V gene TRBV9 combines with J gene TRBJ2-7; no clear D. V lost 0 bases and J 0 bases, leaving 13 bases between the germline ends. There are 16 residues in the CDR3. CDR1 and CDR2 (germline): SGDLS, YYNGEE.

This clonotype was observed a handful of times. The chain links TRBV20-1 to TRBJ1-1, with D tentatively TRBD1 (5 bases). The germline V gene encodes CDR1 DFQATT and CDR2 SNEGSKA (reference sequence). The CDR3 has 13 residues. Trimming stripped 4 bases from V and 4 bases from J, with 13 bases between. The chain's CDR3 is CSATDQGTTEAFF. CDR3 DNA sequence: TGCAGTGCTACAGACCAGGGTACCACTGAAGCTTTCTTT.

The genes are TRBV7-2 and TRBJ2-1; 13 bases match TRBD2. Germline lookup yields CDR1 SGHTA and CDR2 FQGNSA. V gave up 3 bases and J gave up 8 bases; unmatched junction bases: 7. The CDR3 spans 16 residues. For the CDR3, the DNA is TGTGCCAGCAGCTTTCGGACTAGCGGGAGTTCGGATGAGCAGTTCTTC. Protein sequence: CASSFRTSGSSDEQFF.

The chain links TRBV14 to TRBJ2-3; D is uncertain. The V gene lost 0 bases and the J gene lost 9 bases, with 13 bases spanning the gap. The CDR3 runs to 14 residues. Germline CDR1 and CDR2: SGHDN and FVKESK. CDR3 in amino acids: CASSQDNMGTTQYF. CDR3 nucleotide sequence: TGTGCCAGCAGCCAAGATAATATGGGCACAACGCAGTATTTT.

The genes are TRBV10-3 and TRBJ1-1, with a weak D call TRBD1 (5 bases). This CDR3 comprises 13 residues. Trimming left V 6 bases short and J 3 bases short, with 11 bases between. Germline V gene sequence: CDR1 ENHRY, CDR2 SYGVKD. CDR3 nucleotide sequence: TGTGCCATCAGGACAGACAGATACACTGAAGCTTTCTTT. Its translation: CAIRTDRYTEAFF.

This clonotype has more than one count but fewer than ten. The rearrangement joins TRBV20-1 to TRBJ1-2; 8 bases map to TRBD1. V dropped 5 bases and J dropped 4; count of bases not matched to a gene: 9. Germline assignment: CDR1 DFQATT and CDR2 SNEGSKA (reference sequence). CDR3 length: 14 residues. This CDR3 is CSAPSGQGFYGYTF. Here the CDR3 DNA reads TGCAGTGCTCCCTCTGGACAGGGTTTCTATGGCTACACCTTC.

The V call is TRBV11-2, the J call TRBJ2-6; D is undetermined. The CDR3 runs to 17 residues. Germline CDR1 is SGHAT and CDR2 is FQNNGV. Trimming left V 3 bases short and J 0 bases short, with 12 bases between. This chain's CDR3 is CASSFTAPTSGANVLTF. Here the CDR3 DNA reads TGTGCCAGCAGCTTCACAGCCCCTACCTCTGGGGCCAACGTCCTGACTTTC.

The chain is built from TRBV11-3 and TRBJ2-1, with TRBD2 as a possible D gene (6 bases). This CDR3 comprises 17 residues. Trimming removed 1 base from V and 0 bases from J, with 13 bases in between. Germline CDR1 SGHNT, CDR2 YENEEA. The CDR3 here is CASSLGVGGSSYNEQFF. CDR3 bases: TGTGCCAGCAGCTTAGGGGTTGGAGGGAGCTCCTACAATGAGCAGTTCTTC.

There are many counts of this clonotype. Here the CDR3 DNA reads TGTGCCAGCAGTTTACAACTAGCGGGAGCCCCAGATACGCAGTATTTT. This gives the protein CASSLQLAGAPDTQYF. The V and J genes are TRBV12-3 or TRBV12-4 and TRBJ2-3; 11 bases fit TRBD2. This CDR3 is 16 amino acids long. With 2 bases clipped from V and 4 bases from J, the junction kept 5 bases outside the gene matches.

The genes are TRBV20-1 and TRBJ1-2; D is possibly TRBD1 (6 bases). The CDR3 is made up of 12 amino acids. Germline CDR1 is DFQATT and CDR2 is SNEGSKA (reference sequence). Between the trimmed V and J ends, which lost 5 bases and 5 bases, there was a span of 12 bases. The CDR3 coding sequence is TGCAGTGCTCTCTACAGGGCGTATGGCTACACCTTC. Protein product: CSALYRAYGYTF.

This clonotype was counted between two and nine times. The V call is TRBV24-1, the J call TRBJ2-5; D call uncertain. Trimming removed 4 bases at V and 2 bases at J, with 10 bases between. The germline V gene encodes CDR1 KGHDR and CDR2 SFDVKD. CDR3 length: 14 amino acids. CDR3 sequence reads: CATSDRVSQETQYF. The CDR3 nucleotides read TGTGCCACCAGTGACAGAGTTTCGCAAGAGACCCAGTACTTC.

The chain couples TRBV7-8 to TRBJ2-1; 7 bases fit TRBD1. The trim removed 1 base at V and 5 bases at J, leaving 5 bases unmatched. Germline V CDR1 and CDR2: SGHVS, FQNEAQ. This CDR3 has 15 amino acids. CDR3 nucleotides: TGTGCCAGCAGCTTAGACAGGGGACCCAACAATGAGCAGTTCTTC. Its protein product is CASSLDRGPNNEQFF.

The V and J genes are TRBV3-1 and TRBJ1-1; D ambiguous. This CDR3 has 19 amino acids. The V gene's germline CDR1 is LGHDT and CDR2 YNNKEL (reference sequence). Deletions cut 2 bases from V and 0 bases from J, with 22 bases between. CDR3 protein: CASSQWQGKDSWMNTEAFF. The CDR3 nucleotides are TGTGCCAGCAGCCAATGGCAAGGGAAGGATTCGTGGATGAACACTGAAGCTTTCTTT. Combining the CDR3 with reference TRBV3-1 and TRBJ1-1 gives the whole variable domain DTAVSQTPKYLVTQMGNDKSIKCEQNLGHDTMYWYKQDSKKFLKIMFSYNNKELIINETVPNRFSPKSPDKAHLNLHINSLELGDSAVYFCASSQWQGKDSWMNTEAFFGQGTRLTVV.

This clonotype was detected only a few times. The chain carries TRBV20-1 and TRBJ2-7, with D possibly being TRBD2 (6 bases). This CDR3 is built from 12 residues. Per the germline V gene, CDR1 is DFQATT and CDR2 is SNEGSKA (reference sequence). The V end lost 1 base, the J end lost 4 bases, and 8 bases lay between the germline ends. The DNA for the CDR3 is TGCAGTGCTAGAGGTGCGGGGTACGAGCAGTACGTC. Encoded protein: CSARGAGYEQYV.

This rearrangement joins TRBV3-1 to TRBJ2-3; tentatively, D is TRBD1 or TRBD2 (5 bases each). In germline, CDR1 is LGHDT, CDR2 YNNKEL (reference sequence). The V and J ends lost 3 bases and 0 bases respectively, with 10 bases between them. CDR3 length: 15 amino acids. The CDR3 coding sequence is TGTGCCAGCAGCCAGAGGGACCTCAGCACAGATACGCAGTATTTT. Translation gives CASSQRDLSTDTQYF.